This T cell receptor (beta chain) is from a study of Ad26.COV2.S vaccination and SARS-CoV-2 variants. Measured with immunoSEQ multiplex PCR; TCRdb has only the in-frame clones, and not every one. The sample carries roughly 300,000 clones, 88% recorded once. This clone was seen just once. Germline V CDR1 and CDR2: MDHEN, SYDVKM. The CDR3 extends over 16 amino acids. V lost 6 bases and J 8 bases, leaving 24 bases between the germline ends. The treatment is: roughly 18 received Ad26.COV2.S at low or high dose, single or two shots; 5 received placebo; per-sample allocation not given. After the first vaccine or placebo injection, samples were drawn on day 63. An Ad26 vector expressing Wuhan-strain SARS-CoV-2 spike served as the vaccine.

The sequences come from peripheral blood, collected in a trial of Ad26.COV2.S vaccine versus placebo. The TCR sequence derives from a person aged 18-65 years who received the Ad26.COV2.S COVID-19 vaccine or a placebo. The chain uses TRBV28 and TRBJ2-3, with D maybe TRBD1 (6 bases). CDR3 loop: CASSSTGLGQWATQYF. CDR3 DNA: TGTGCCAGCAGCTCGACAGGCTTGGGGCAGTGGGCTACGCAGTATTTT.